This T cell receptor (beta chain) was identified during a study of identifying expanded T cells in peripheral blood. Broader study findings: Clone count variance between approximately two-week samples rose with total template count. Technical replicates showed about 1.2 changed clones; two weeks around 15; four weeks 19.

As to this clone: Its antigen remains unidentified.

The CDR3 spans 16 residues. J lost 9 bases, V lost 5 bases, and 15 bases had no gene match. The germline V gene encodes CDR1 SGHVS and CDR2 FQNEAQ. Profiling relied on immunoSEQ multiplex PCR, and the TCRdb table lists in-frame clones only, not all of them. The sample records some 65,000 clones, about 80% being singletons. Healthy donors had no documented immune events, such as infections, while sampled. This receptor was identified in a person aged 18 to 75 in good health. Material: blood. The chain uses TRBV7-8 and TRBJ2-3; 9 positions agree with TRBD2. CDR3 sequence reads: CASSPVVAGARRTQYF. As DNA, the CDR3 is TGTGCCAGCAGCCCGGTGGTAGCGGGAGCCCGGAGGACGCAGTATTTT.